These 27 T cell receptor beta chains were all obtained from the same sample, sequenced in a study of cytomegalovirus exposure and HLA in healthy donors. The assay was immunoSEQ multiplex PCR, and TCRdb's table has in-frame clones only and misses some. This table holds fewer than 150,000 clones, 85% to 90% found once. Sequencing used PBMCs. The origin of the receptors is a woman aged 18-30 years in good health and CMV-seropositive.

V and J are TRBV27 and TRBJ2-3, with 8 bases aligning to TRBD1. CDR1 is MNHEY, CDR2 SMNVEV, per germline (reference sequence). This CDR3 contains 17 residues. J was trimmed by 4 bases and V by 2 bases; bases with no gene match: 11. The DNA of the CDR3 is TGTGCCAGCAGTTTAGAGTGGGGACAGGTTAAGTCAGATACGCAGTATTTT. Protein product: CASSLEWGQVKSDTQYF.

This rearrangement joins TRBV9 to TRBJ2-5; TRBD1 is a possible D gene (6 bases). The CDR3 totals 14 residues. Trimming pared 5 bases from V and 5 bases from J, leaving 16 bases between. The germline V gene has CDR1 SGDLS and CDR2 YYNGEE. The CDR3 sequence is CASSQGLTRETQYF. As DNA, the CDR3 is TGTGCCAGCAGTCAGGGGTTAACTAGGGAGACCCAGTACTTC.

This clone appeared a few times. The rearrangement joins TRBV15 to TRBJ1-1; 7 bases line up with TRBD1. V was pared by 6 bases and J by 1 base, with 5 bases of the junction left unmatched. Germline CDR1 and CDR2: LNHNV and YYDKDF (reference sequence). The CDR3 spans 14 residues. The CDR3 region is CATRYGQENTEAFF. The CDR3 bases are TGTGCCACCAGATATGGACAGGAGAACACTGAAGCTTTCTTT.

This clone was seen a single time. The CDR3 here is CASSINTSGRREQFF. The CDR3 DNA is TGTGCCAGTAGTATAAACACTAGCGGGAGACGGGAGCAGTTCTTC. J is TRBJ2-1 and V is TRBV19; 11 bases line up with TRBD2. The CDR3 has 15 amino acids. In germline, CDR1 is LNHDA, CDR2 SQIVND (reference sequence). Trimming cost V 2 bases and J 10 bases; bases outside gene matches: 7.

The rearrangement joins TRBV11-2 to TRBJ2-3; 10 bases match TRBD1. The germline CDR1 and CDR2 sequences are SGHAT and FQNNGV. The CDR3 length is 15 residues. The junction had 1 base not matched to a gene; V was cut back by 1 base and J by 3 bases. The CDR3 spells CASSLGDRGTDTQYF. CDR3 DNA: TGTGCCAGCAGCTTAGGGGACAGGGGTACAGATACGCAGTATTTT.

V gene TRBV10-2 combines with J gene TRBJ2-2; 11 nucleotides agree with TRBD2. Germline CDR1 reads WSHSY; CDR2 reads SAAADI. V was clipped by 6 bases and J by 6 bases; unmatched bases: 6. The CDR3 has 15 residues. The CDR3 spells CASSRLAGISGELFF. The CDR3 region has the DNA TGCGCCAGCAGCCGACTAGCGGGAATCTCCGGGGAGCTGTTTTTT.

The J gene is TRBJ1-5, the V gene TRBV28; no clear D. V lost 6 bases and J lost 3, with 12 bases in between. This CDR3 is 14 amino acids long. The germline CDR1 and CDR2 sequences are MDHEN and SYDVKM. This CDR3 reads CASSLGGSNQPQHF. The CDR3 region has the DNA TGTGCCAGCAGCTTGGGAGGGTCCAATCAGCCCCAGCATTTT.

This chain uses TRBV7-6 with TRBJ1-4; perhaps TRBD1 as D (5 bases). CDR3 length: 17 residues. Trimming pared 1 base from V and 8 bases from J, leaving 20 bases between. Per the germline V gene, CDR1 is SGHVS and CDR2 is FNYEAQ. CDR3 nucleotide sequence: TGTGCCAGCAGCTTAGACCCCGCAGGGTGGGGCGGAGAAAAACTGTTTTTT. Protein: CASSLDPAGWGGEKLFF. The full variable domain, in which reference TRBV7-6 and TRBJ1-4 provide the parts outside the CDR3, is GAGVSQSPRYKVTKRGQDVALRCDPISGHVSLYWYRQALGQGPEFLTYFNYEAQQDKSGLPNDRFSAERPEGSISTLTIQRTEQRDSAMYRCASSLDPAGWGGEKLFFGSGTQLSVL.

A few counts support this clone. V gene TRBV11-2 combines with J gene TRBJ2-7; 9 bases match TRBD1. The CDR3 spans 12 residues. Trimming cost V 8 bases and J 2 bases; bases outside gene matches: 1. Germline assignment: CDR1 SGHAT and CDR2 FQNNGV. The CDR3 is CASRTGAYEQYF. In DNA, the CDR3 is TGTGCCAGCCGGACAGGGGCCTACGAGCAGTACTTC.

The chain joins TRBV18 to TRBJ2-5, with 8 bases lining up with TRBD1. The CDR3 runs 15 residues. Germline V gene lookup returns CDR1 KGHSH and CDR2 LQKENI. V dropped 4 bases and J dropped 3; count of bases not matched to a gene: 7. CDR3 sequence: CASSQNQDREETQYF. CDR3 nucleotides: TGTGCCAGCTCACAAAATCAGGACAGGGAAGAGACCCAGTACTTC.

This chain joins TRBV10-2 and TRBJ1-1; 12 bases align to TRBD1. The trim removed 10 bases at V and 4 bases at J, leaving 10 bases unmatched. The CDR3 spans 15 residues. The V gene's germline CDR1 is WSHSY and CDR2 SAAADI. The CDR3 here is CATKGTGGAGTEAFF. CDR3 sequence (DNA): TGCGCCACCAAGGGGACAGGGGGCGCGGGCACTGAAGCTTTCTTT.

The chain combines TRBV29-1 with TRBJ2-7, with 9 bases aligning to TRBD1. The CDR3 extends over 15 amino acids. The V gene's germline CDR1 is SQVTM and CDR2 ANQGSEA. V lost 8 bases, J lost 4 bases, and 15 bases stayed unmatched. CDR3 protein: CSPPKGPGQGYEQYF. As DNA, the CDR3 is TGCAGCCCCCCCAAGGGTCCGGGACAGGGTTACGAGCAGTACTTC.

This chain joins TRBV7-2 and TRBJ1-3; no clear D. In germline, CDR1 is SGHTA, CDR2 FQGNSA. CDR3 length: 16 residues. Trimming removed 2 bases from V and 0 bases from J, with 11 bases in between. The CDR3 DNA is TGTGCCAGCAGCTTAATATTGAGAAGCTCTGGAAACACCATATATTTT. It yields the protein CASSLILRSSGNTIYF.

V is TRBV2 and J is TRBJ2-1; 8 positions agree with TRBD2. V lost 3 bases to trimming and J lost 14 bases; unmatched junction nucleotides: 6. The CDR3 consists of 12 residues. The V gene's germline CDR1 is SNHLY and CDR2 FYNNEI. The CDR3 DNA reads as TGTGCCAGCAGTGAGGGTTTGCGGGAGGAGTTCTTC. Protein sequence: CASSEGLREEFF. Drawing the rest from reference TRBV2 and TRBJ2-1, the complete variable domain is EPEVTQTPSHQVTQMGQEVILRCVPISNHLYFYWYRQILGQKVEFLVSFYNNEISEKSEIFDDQFSVERPDGSNFTLKIRSTKLEDSAMYFCASSEGLREEFFGPGTRLTVL.

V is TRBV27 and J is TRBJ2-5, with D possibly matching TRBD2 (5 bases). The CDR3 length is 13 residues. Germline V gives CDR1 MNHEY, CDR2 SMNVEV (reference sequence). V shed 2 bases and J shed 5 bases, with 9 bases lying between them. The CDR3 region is CASSLMGGETQYF. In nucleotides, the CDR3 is TGTGCCAGCAGTTTAATGGGCGGGGAGACCCAGTACTTC.

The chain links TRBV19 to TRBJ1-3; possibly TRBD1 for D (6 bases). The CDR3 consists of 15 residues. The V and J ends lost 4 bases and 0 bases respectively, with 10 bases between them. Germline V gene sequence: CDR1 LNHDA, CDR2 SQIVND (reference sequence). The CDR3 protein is CASSRDTSSGNTIYF. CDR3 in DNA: TGTGCCAGTAGTAGGGACACCTCCTCTGGAAACACCATATATTTT.

The CDR3 region has the DNA TGTGCCAGCAGTGGGGCTGGGGACAGGGTTTCCGAGCAGTACTTC. Its translation: CASSGAGDRVSEQYF. This chain joins TRBV28 and TRBJ2-7; 9 bases map to TRBD1. The V gene end was trimmed by 5 bases and the J gene end by 6 bases; junction bases not matched to a gene: 11. Germline V gene data show CDR1 as MDHEN and CDR2 as SYDVKM. The CDR3 is 15 residues long.

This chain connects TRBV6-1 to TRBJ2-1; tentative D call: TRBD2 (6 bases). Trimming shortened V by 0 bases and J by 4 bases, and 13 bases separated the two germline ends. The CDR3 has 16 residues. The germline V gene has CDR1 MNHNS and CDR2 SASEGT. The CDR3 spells CASSEAGGGIYNEQFF. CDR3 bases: TGTGCCAGCAGTGAAGCGGGTGGCGGGATATACAATGAGCAGTTCTTC.

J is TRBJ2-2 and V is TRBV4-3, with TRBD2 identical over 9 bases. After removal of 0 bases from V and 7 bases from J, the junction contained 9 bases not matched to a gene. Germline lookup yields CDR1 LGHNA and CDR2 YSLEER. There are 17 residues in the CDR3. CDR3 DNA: TGCGCCAGCAGCCAAGATCTGGCGGGGGGGCCCGGCGGGGAGCTGTTTTTT. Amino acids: CASSQDLAGGPGGELFF.

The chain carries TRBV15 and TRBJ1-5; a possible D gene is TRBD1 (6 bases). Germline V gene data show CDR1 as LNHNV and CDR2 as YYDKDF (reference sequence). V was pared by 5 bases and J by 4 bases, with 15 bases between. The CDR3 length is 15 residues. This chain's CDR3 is CATSHPRTVNQPQHF. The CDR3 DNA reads TGTGCCACCAGCCACCCGAGGACAGTGAATCAGCCCCAGCATTTT.

The CDR3: CASSQERNRQETQYF. CDR3 coding DNA: TGTGCCAGCAGCCAAGAAAGAAACAGACAAGAGACCCAGTACTTC. V gene TRBV4-2 combines with J gene TRBJ2-5; the D is unclear. The CDR3 loop spans 15 amino acids. Trimming left V 0 bases short and J 2 bases short, with 10 bases between. The V gene's germline CDR1 is LGHNA and CDR2 YNFKEQ.

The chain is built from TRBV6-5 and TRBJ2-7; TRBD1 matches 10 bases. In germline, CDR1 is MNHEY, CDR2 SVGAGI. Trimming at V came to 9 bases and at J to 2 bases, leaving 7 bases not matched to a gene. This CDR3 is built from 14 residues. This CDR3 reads CASNRDRGAYEQYF. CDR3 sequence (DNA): TGTGCCAGTAACCGGGACAGGGGTGCCTACGAGCAGTACTTC.

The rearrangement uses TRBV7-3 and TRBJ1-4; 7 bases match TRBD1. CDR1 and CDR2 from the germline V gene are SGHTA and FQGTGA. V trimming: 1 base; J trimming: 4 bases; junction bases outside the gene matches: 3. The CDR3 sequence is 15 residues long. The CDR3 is CASSLRRQGNEKLFF. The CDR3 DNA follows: TGTGCCAGCAGCTTAAGGAGACAGGGTAATGAAAAACTGTTTTTT. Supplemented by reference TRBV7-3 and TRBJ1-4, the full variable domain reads GAGVSQTPSNKVTEKGKYVELRCDPISGHTALYWYRQSLGQGPEFLIYFQGTGAADDSGLPNDRFFAVRPEGSVSTLKIQRTERGDSAVYLCASSLRRQGNEKLFFGSGTQLSVL.

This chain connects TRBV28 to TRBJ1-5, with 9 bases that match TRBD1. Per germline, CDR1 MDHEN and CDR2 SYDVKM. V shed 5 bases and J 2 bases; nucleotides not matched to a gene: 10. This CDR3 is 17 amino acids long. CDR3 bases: TGTGCCAGCAGTCTCCCAACGGGACAGGGACGCAATCAGCCCCAGCATTTT. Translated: CASSLPTGQGRNQPQHF.

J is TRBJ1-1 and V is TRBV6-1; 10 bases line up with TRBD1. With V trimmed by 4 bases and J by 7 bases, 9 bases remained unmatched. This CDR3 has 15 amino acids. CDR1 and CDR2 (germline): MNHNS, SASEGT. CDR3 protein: CASSGQGARLDEAFF. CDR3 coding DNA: TGTGCCAGCAGTGGACAGGGGGCCCGCTTAGATGAAGCTTTCTTT.

CDR3 region: CASSFRRAANEQYF. CDR3 in DNA: TGTGCCAGCAGTTTTCGGAGGGCGGCTAACGAGCAGTACTTC. This chain joins TRBV27 and TRBJ2-7; a possible D gene is TRBD2 (6 bases). Germline CDR1 and CDR2: MNHEY and SMNVEV (reference sequence). The CDR3 has 14 amino acids. The V and J ends lost 3 bases and 5 bases respectively, with 14 bases between them.

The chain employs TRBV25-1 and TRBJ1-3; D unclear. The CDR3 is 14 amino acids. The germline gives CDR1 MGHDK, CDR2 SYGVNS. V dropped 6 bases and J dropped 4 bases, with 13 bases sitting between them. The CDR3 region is CASSPSGGGNTIYF. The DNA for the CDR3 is TGTGCCAGCAGCCCATCAGGAGGAGGAAACACCATATATTTT.